This TCR beta chain was found in a study of radiotherapy plus CTLA-4 blockade in lung cancer. Study-wide points: Researchers report tumor-derived TCR clones expanding in blood after radiotherapy plus ipilimumab. With interferon-beta, early dynamics of blood T cell clones were reported to best predict response.

This clone was counted once. Its specificity is not known. Here immunoSEQ multiplex PCR was the method, and the copy in TCRdb shows in-frame clones only, minus some. The table includes under 95,000 clones, under 80% detected once. The CDR3 length is 15 residues. J was trimmed by 2 bases and V by 3 bases; bases with no gene match: 4. Germline V gene sequence: CDR1 SGHNT, CDR2 YYREEE (reference sequence). The material sequenced was peripheral blood, taken from a patient treated with radiotherapy plus ipilimumab. The TCR originated in a human donor with non-small cell lung cancer whose response to radiotherapy plus ipilimumab could not be evaluated. Some clones in this sample may be carry-over from other donors' samples. V gene TRBV5-4 combines with J gene TRBJ2-2; 7 nucleotides align to TRBD1. As DNA, the CDR3 is TGTGCCAGCAGCTCTCACAGGGGAAACACCGGGGAGCTGTTTTTT. Protein product: CASSSHRGNTGELFF.